This T cell receptor beta chain was sequenced for a study of post-analysis software for immune sequencing data. This clonotype was counted once. Its antigen is not known. cDNA libraries of TCR beta carried unique molecular identifiers. Some 500,000 cDNA molecules were recovered from an input of roughly 0.85 to 10 million T cells. One entry per CDR3 protein results from TCRdb running MiXCR on the PCR reads. The sample contains over 700,000 distinct CDR3 sequences, 30% of which appear only once. Whole-study findings and limits: In multiple sclerosis, normalized Chao1 diversity was significantly below that of controls.

Sequenced: blood. The TCR was taken from a girl aged 10 to 17 with multiple sclerosis.

The CDR3 is CASRDLNNSPLHF. The CDR3 nucleotides are TGTGCCAGCAGAGACCTAAATAATTCACCCCTCCACTTT. The V and J genes are TRBV28 and TRBJ1-6; D gene unclear. Germline loops: CDR1 MDHEN, CDR2 SYDVKM. V was shortened by 6 bases and J by 5 bases, with 8 bases between the two germline ends. The CDR3 totals 13 residues. The full variable domain, completed using reference TRBV28 and TRBJ1-6, is DVKVTQSSRYLVKRTGEKVFLECVQDMDHENMFWYRQDPGLGLRLIYFSYDVKMKEKGDIPEGYSVSREKKERFSLILESASTNQTSMYLCASRDLNNSPLHFGNGTRLTVT.